A single T cell receptor (beta chain) is shown here with its context. This entry comes from a study of blood T cell repertoires in COVID-19. Study overall: Collection of acute and convalescent COVID-19 samples took place in the United States, Italy and Spain. PBMCs, B-cell-depleted T cells, or T cells were the source of the cDNA or gDNA that made up the material.

CDR1 is MGHDK and CDR2 is SYGVNS in the germline V gene. V shed 4 bases and J 0 bases; nucleotides not matched to a gene: 8. This CDR3 spans 17 amino acids. Assay used: immunoSEQ multiplex PCR; TCRdb lists only in-frame clones, some missing. The table lists about 150,000 clones, around 86% of them singletons. This TCR came from a man aged 45-65 years who had recovered from COVID-19. V is TRBV25-1 and J is TRBJ1-4, with 7 bases identical to TRBD1. The sample comprised peripheral blood. The CDR3 nucleotides read TGTGCCAGCAGTGCTCCGGACAGGTTAACAACTAATGAAAAACTGTTTTTT. This translates into CASSAPDRLTTNEKLFF.